Sequencing of this T cell receptor (beta chain) was carried out in a study of blood T cell repertoires in COVID-19 (dated by TCRdb to the early 2020s). About the investigation overall: Samples covering the acute and convalescent phases of COVID-19 were provided by collaborators in the United States, Italy and Spain. The material from the prospective study consisted of cDNA or gDNA derived from T cells, B-cell-depleted T cells, or PBMCs. Deeply sampled blood TCRbeta repertoires from subjects exposed to, actively infected with, or recovered from COVID-19 were included in the dataset. The repertoires were released in a freely available public database meant as a resource for research on the immune response to SARS-CoV-2. The samples were drawn from two sources: the first 160 participants of the ongoing ImmuneRACE study, and 1,200 or so subjects contributed by 6 global collaborators. The sample metadata nearly always contained a de-identified subject ID, COVID-19 status, age in years and sex. Where HLA class I and class II types were available, the types were taken from metadata supplied by the sample provider, not from assay-based typing.

Via the germline V gene, CDR1 is MNHEY and CDR2 SVGAGI. V loses 7 bases, J loses 3 bases, and the germline ends lie 11 bases apart. Spanning cysteine to phenylalanine, the CDR3 consists of 13 amino acids. CDR3 DNA only is kept here, 39 bases in frame from base 1. In the prospective study, participants were roughly 18 to 100 years old, resided in about two dozen geographic areas of the United States, and were enrolled through a virtual design. Cohort assignment in the prospective study relied on participant-reported clinical history from a screening survey and a study questionnaire. In the prospective study, mobile phlebotomists collected whole blood, serum and a nasopharyngeal or oropharyngeal swab from each participant. Prospective study participants could optionally give additional blood draws and questionnaires over an approximately two-month period. Blood samples from the prospective study were shipped frozen or at room temperature prior to DNA extraction.

Findings and caveats that apply to the study as a whole: How much clinical and demographic metadata was included differed by source and by participant, and the metadata was provided uncurated.

A remark on this clone: There is no known antigen for this receptor. No base quality values were provided; no much bigger clone lies one nucleotide off.

TCRbeta CDR3 regions were amplified from genomic DNA by means of the immunoSEQ Assay, a bias-controlled multiplex PCR. As for the authors' bioinformatics: The number of nucleated cells in each sample was estimated from the amplification of reference gene primers within the assay. To quantify the absolute abundance of each unique TCRbeta CDR3 rearrangement, sequence reads were collapsed and filtered. For each sample, productive Simpson clonality was calculated as the square root of Simpson's diversity index across productive rearrangements. TCRdb provides this immuneACCESS table in a form limited to in-frame rearrangements. Some clones are lacking; in checked studies, under half of them reflect an unresolved V gene, and why the rest are absent is not known. From that table come the V and J calls and clone size; the DNA was used to work out D and trimming. This sample is represented by 200,000 to 300,000 clones; roughly 91% of them were singletons. The ten largest clones represent less than 4.5% of the sample.

This TCR derives from a woman aged 30 to 39 with acute COVID-19. The chain was built from TRBV6-5 and TRBJ2-3, and perhaps TRBD1 as D gene, on 6 matching bases. Material: PBMCs or T cells enriched from blood (not recorded which). The sequenced DNA is TGTGCCAGCACCAACAGGGCTACAGATACGCAGTATTTT. Translation gives CASTNRATDTQYF.